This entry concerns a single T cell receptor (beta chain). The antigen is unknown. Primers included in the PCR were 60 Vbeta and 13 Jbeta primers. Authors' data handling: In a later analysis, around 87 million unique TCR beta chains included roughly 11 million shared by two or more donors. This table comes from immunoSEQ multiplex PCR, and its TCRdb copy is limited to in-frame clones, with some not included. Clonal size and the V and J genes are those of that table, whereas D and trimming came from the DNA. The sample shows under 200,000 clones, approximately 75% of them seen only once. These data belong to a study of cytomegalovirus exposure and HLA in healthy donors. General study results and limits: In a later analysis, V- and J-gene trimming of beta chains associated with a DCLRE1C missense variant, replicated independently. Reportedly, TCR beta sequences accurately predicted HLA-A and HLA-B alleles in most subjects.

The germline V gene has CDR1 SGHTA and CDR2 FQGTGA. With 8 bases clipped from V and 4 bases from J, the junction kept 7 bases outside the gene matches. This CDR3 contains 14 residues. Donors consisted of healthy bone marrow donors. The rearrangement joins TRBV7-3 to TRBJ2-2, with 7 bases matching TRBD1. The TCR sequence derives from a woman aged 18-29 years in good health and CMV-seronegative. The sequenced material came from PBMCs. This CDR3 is CASRRQGGTGELFF. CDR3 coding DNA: TGTGCCAGCCGTAGACAGGGCGGCACCGGGGAGCTGTTTTTT.